This entry lists 10 T cell receptor beta chains sequenced from one sample in a study of vaccination effects on CD4 cells after COVID-19. No antigen has been assigned to these receptors. It was after approximately 10 days of culture that CD4+ T cells were isolated. TCRdb's table, derived via immunoSEQ multiplex PCR, lists solely in-frame clones and lacks some. The sample includes around 56,000 clones, 60% to 85% of them seen just once. The source was CD4+ T cells from PBMCs cultured without peptide, collected before COVID-19 vaccination. Receptors were obtained from a human donor who received a COVID-19 vaccine.

The chain uses TRBV30 and TRBJ1-6; D unresolved. The CDR3 has 14 residues. Trimming stripped 2 bases from V and 7 bases from J, with 12 bases between. Germline lookup yields CDR1 GTSNPN and CDR2 SVGIG (reference sequence). The CDR3 sequence is CAWSQEGRNSPLHF. In DNA, the CDR3 is TGTGCCTGGAGTCAAGAGGGAAGGAATTCACCCCTCCACTTT.

The rearrangement joins TRBV30 to TRBJ1-5, with TRBD1 matching 9 bases. Germline V gene sequence: CDR1 GTSNPN, CDR2 SVGIG (reference sequence). The CDR3 totals 13 residues. J lost 7 bases, V lost 5 bases, and 6 bases had no gene match. The CDR3 loop reads CAWQGTGGQPQHF. The CDR3 DNA sequence: TGTGCCTGGCAGGGAACAGGGGGCCAGCCCCAGCATTTT.

V gene TRBV9 combines with J gene TRBJ1-4; 7 nucleotides line up with TRBD1. This CDR3 spans 14 amino acids. Per the germline V gene, CDR1 is SGDLS and CDR2 is YYNGEE. V lost 3 bases and J lost 7; bases outside the gene matches: 6. The CDR3 reads CASSEQGNGEKLFF. The CDR3 bases are TGTGCCAGCAGCGAACAGGGGAATGGTGAAAAACTGTTTTTT. The complete variable domain, with remaining parts taken from reference TRBV9 and TRBJ1-4, reads DSGVTQTPKHLITATGQRVTLRCSPRSGDLSVYWYQQSLDQGLQFLIQYYNGEERAKGNILERFSAQQFPDLHSELNLSSLELGDSALYFCASSEQGNGEKLFFGSGTQLSVL.

This clone appeared once. This chain connects TRBV5-1 to TRBJ1-2; TRBD1 is a possible D gene (5 bases). V dropped 0 bases and J dropped 6 bases, with 12 bases sitting between them. The CDR3 loop spans 14 amino acids. Germline-derived CDR1 and CDR2 are SGHRS and YFSETQ. The DNA for the CDR3 is TGCGCCAGCAGCTTGGAGGGGAGTCAGAATGGCTACACCTTC. This encodes CASSLEGSQNGYTF.

The chain is built from TRBV15 and TRBJ2-2; D gene uncertain. The germline V gene encodes CDR1 LNHNV and CDR2 YYDKDF (reference sequence). Deletions cut 1 base from V and 0 bases from J, with 9 bases between. This CDR3 spans 16 amino acids. The CDR3 sequence is CATSRGRPSNTGELFF. DNA of the CDR3: TGTGCCACCAGCAGAGGAAGACCCTCGAACACCGGGGAGCTGTTTTTT.

The chain is built from TRBV19 and TRBJ2-2; D unclear. The germline V gene has CDR1 LNHDA and CDR2 SQIVND (reference sequence). The CDR3 loop spans 13 amino acids. The ends were cut back, 7 bases at V and 0 bases at J, with 6 bases in the middle. CDR3 protein: CASIGPNTGELFF. CDR3 DNA sequence: TGTGCCAGTATAGGTCCGAACACCGGGGAGCTGTTTTTT. Full variable domain (remainder filled in from reference TRBV19 and TRBJ2-2): DGGITQSPKYLFRKEGQNVTLSCEQNLNHDAMYWYRQDPGQGLRLIYYSQIVNDFQKGDIAEGYSVSREKKESFPLTVTSAQKNPTAFYLCASIGPNTGELFFGEGSRLTVL.

The gene calls are TRBV5-4 and TRBJ1-2; D unresolved. CDR1 is SGHNT, CDR2 YYREEE, per germline (reference sequence). V dropped 0 bases and J dropped 5 bases, with 11 bases sitting between them. The CDR3 consists of 14 residues. CDR3 region: CASSLAGFLYGYTF. For the CDR3, the DNA is TGTGCCAGCAGCTTGGCGGGCTTCCTATATGGCTACACCTTC. Looking up the rest from reference TRBV5-4 and TRBJ1-2 gives the full variable domain: ETGVTQSPTHLIKTRGQQVTLRCSSQSGHNTVSWYQQALGQGPQFIFQYYREEENGRGNFPPRFSGLQFPNYSSELNVNALELDDSALYLCASSLAGFLYGYTFGSGTRLTVV.

This clone turned up a few times. The chain recombines TRBV18 with TRBJ1-5; D is unclear. The ends were cut back, 2 bases at V and 5 bases at J, with 4 bases in the middle. CDR3 length: 12 amino acids. Germline CDR1 is KGHSH and CDR2 is LQKENI. CDR3 nucleotides: TGTGCCAGCTCACCAAGTGATCAGCCCCAGCATTTT. Encoded protein: CASSPSDQPQHF. Full variable domain (missing parts from reference TRBV18 and TRBJ1-5): NAGVMQNPRHLVRRRGQEARLRCSPMKGHSHVYWYRQLPEEGLKFMVYLQKENIIDESGMPKERFSAEFPKEGPSILRIQQVVRGDSAAYFCASSPSDQPQHFGDGTRLSIL.

This chain uses TRBV5-4 with TRBJ2-5, with a weak D call TRBD2 (6 bases). Germline CDR1 reads SGHNT; CDR2 reads YYREEE (reference sequence). The CDR3 totals 14 residues. With 4 bases removed from V and 1 base from J, the gap between germline ends came to 11 bases. CDR3 bases: TGTGCCAGCAGCCGGGGACTCAGCCAAGAGACCCAGTACTTC. Protein: CASSRGLSQETQYF.

This clone has a single count. The V and J genes are TRBV9 and TRBJ2-2, with unresolved D. CDR3 length: 14 residues. CDR1 is SGDLS, CDR2 YYNGEE, per germline. V was pared by 2 bases and J by 2 bases, with 7 bases between. For the CDR3, the DNA is TGTGCCAGCAGCGTCCCTGCTAACACCGGGGAGCTGTTTTTT. This codes for CASSVPANTGELFF.